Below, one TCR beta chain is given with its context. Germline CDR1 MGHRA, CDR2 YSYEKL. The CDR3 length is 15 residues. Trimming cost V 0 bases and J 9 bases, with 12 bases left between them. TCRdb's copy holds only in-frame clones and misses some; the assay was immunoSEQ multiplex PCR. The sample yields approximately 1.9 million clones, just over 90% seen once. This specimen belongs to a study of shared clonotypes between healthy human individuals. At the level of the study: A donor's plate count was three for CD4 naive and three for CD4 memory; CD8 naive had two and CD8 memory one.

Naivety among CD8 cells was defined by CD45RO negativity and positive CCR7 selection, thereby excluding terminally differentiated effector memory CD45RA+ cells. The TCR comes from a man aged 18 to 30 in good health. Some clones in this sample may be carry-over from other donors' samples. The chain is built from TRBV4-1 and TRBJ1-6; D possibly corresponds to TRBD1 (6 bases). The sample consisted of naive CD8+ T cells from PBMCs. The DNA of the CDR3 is TGCGCCAGCAGCCAAGATGGGAAGGGGGGTTCACCCCTCCACTTT. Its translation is CASSQDGKGGSPLHF.